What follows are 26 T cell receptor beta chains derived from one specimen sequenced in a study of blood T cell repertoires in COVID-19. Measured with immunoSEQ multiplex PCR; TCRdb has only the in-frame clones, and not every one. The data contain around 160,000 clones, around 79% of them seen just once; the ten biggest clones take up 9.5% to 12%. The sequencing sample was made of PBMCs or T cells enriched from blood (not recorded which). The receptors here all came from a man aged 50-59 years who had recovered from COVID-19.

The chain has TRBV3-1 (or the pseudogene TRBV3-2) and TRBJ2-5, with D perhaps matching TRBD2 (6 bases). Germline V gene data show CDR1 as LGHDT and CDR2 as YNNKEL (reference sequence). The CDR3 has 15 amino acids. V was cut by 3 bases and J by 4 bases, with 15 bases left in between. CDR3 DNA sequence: TGTGCCAGCAGCCAGCATGATCAGGAGGGAGAGACCCAGTACTTC. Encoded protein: CASSQHDQEGETQYF.

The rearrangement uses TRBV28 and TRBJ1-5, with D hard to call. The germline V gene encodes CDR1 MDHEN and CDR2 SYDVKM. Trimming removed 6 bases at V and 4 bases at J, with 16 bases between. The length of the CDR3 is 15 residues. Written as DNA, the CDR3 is TGTGCCAGCAGCCCTACACACCGGGTTAATCAGCCCCAGCATTTT. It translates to CASSPTHRVNQPQHF.

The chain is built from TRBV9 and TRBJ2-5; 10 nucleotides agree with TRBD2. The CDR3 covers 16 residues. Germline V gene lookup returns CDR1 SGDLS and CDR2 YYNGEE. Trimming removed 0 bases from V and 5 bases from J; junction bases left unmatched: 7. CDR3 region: CASSVAASGSRETQYF. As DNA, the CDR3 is TGTGCCAGCAGCGTAGCCGCTAGCGGGAGCCGGGAGACCCAGTACTTC.

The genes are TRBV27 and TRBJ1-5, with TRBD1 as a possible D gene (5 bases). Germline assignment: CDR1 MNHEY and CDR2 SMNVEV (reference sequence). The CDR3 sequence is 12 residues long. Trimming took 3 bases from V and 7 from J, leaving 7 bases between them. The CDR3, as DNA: TGTGCCAGCAGTTTGCGGGGCCAGCCCCAGCATTTT. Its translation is CASSLRGQPQHF.

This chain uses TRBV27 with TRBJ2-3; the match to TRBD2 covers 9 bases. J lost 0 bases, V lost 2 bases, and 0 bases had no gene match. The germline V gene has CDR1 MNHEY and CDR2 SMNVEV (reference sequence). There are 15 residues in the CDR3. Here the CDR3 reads CASSLAGGSTDTQYF. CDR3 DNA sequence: TGTGCCAGCAGTTTAGCGGGGGGGAGCACAGATACGCAGTATTTT.

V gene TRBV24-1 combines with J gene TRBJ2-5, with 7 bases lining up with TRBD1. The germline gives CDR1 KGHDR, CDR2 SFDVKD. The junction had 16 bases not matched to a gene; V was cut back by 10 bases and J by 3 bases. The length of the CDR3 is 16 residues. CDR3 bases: TGTGCCACTTCCTCCCCCGGCAGGGGGAACAAAGAGACCCAGTACTTC. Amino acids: CATSSPGRGNKETQYF.

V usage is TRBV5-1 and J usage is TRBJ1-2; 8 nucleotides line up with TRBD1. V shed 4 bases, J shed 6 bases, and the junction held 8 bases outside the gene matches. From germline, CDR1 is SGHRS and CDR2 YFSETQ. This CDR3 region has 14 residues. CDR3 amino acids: CASSVTPTGDGYTF. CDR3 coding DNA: TGCGCCAGCAGCGTAACCCCGACAGGGGATGGCTACACCTTC.

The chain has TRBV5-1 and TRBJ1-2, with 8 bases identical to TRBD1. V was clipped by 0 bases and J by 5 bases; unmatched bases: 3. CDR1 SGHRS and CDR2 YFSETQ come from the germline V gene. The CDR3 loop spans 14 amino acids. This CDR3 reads CASSLEGQGYGYTF. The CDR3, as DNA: TGCGCCAGCAGCTTGGAAGGACAGGGATATGGCTACACCTTC.

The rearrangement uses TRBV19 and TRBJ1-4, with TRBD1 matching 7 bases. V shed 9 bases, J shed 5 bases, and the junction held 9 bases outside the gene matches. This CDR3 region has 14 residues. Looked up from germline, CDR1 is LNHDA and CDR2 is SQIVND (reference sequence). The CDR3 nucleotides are TGTGCCAGCAGTGATCCGGGACAGAATGAAAAACTGTTTTTT. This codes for CASSDPGQNEKLFF.

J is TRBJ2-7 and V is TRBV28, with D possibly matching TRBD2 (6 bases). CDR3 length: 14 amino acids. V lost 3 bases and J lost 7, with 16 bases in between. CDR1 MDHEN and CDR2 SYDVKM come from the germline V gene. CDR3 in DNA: TGTGCCAGCAGTTTCAAGACCCCCGGGGGAGAGCAGTACTTC. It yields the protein CASSFKTPGGEQYF.

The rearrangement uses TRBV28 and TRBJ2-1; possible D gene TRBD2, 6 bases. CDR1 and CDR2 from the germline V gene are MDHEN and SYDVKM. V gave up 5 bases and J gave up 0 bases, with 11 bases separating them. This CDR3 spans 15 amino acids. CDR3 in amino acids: CASSGTASSYNEQFF. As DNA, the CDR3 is TGTGCCAGCAGTGGGACTGCGAGCTCCTACAATGAGCAGTTCTTC.

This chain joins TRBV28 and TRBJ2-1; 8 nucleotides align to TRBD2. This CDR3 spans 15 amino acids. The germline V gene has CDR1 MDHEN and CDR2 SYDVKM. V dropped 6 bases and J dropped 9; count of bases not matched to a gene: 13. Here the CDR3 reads CASSESGSGSREQFF. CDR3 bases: TGTGCCAGCAGCGAAAGCGGGAGCGGGTCCCGTGAGCAGTTCTTC.

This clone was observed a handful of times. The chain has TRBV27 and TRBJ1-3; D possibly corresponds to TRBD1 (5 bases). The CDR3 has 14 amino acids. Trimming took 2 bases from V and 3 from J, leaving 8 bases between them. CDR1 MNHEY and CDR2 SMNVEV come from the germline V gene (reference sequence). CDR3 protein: CASSLGGYGNTIYF. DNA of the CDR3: TGTGCCAGCAGTTTAGGGGGGTATGGAAACACCATATATTTT.

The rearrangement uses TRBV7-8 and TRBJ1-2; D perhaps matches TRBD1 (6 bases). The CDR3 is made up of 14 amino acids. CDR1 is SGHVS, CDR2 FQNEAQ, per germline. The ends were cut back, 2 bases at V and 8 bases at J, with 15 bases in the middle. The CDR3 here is CASSLMSGGLGYTF. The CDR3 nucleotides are TGTGCCAGCAGCTTAATGTCGGGGGGCTTGGGCTACACCTTC. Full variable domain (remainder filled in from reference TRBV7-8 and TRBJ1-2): GAGVSQSPRYKVAKRGQDVALRCDPISGHVSLFWYQQALGQGPEFLTYFQNEAQLDKSGLPSDRFFAERPEGSVSTLKIQRTQQEDSAVYLCASSLMSGGLGYTFGSGTRLTVV.

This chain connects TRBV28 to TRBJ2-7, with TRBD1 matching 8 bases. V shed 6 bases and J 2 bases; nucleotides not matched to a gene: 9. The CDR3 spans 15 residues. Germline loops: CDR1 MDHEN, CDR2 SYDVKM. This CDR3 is CASRESGTGTYEQYF. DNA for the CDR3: TGTGCCAGCAGGGAATCCGGGACAGGCACCTACGAGCAGTACTTC.

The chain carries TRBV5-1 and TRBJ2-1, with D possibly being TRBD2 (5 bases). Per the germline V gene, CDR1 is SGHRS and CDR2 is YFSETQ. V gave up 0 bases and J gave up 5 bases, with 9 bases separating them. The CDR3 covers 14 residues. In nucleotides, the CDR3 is TGCGCCAGCAGCTTGGTCGGACTTGACAATGAGCAGTTCTTC. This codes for CASSLVGLDNEQFF. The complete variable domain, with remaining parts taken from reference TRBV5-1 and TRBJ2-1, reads KAGVTQTPRYLIKTRGQQVTLSCSPISGHRSVSWYQQTPGQGLQFLFEYFSETQRNKGNFPGRFSGRQFSNSRSEMNVSTLELGDSALYLCASSLVGLDNEQFFGPGTRLTVL.

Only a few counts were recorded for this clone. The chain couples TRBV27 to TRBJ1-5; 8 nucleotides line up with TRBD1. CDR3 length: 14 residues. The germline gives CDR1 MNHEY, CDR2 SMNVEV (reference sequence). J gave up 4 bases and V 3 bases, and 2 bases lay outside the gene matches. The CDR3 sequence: CASSLRTGNQPQHF. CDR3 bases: TGTGCCAGCAGTTTGCGGACAGGGAATCAGCCCCAGCATTTT.

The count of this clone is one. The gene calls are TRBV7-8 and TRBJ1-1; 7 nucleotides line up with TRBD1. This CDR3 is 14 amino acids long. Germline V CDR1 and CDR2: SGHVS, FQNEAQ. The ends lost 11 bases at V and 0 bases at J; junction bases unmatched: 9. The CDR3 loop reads CAVKGGVVNTEAFF. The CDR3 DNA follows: TGTGCCGTAAAAGGGGGCGTGGTGAACACTGAAGCTTTCTTT.

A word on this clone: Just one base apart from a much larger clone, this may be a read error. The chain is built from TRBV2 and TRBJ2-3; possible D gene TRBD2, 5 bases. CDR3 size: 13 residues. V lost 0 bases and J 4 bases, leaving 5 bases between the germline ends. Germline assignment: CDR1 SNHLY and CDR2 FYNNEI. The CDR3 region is CASSEAGADTQYF. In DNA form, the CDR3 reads TGTGCCAGCAGTGAAGCGGGAGCAGATACGCAGTATTTT.

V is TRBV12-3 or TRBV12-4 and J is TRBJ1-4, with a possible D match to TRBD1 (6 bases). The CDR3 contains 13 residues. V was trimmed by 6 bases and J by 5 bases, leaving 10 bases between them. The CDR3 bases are TGTGCCAGCAGCGCCACAGGGAATGAAAAACTGTTTTTT. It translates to CASSATGNEKLFF.

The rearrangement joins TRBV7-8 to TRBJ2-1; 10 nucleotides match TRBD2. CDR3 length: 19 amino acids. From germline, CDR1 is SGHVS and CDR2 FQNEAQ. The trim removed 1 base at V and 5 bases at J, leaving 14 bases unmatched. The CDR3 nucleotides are TGTGCCAGCAGCTTAGGGCCTGGGAGCGGGAGGGCCGTAGACAATGAGCAGTTCTTC. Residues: CASSLGPGSGRAVDNEQFF.

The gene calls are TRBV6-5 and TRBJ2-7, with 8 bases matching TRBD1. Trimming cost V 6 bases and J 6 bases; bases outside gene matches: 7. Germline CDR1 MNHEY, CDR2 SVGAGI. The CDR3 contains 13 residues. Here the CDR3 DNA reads TGTGCCAGCAGATACGAAACAGGGGGCGAGCAGTACTTC. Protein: CASRYETGGEQYF.

CDR3 loop: CASSPRRIRGSPLHF. In DNA, the CDR3 is TGTGCCAGCAGCCCAAGACGTATAAGGGGATCACCCCTCCACTTT. The chain is built from TRBV3-1 (or the pseudogene TRBV3-2) and TRBJ1-6; TRBD1 is a possible D gene (5 bases). Trimming cost V 4 bases and J 10 bases, with 17 bases left between them. CDR1 and CDR2 (germline): LGHDT, YNNKEL (reference sequence). This CDR3 is built from 15 residues.

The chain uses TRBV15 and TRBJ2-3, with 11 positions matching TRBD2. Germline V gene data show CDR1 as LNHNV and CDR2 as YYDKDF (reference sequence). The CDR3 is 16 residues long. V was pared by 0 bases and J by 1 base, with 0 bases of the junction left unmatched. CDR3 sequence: CATSRELAGGTDTQYF. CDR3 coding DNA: TGTGCCACCAGCAGAGAACTAGCGGGAGGCACAGATACGCAGTATTTT.

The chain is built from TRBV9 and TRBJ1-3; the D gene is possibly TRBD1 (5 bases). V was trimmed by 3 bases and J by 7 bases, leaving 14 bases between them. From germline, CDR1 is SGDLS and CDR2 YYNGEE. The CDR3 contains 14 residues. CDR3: CASSGGTGGNTIYF. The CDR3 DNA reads TGTGCCAGCAGCGGGGGGACGGGAGGGAACACCATATATTTT. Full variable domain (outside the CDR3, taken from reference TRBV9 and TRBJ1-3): DSGVTQTPKHLITATGQRVTLRCSPRSGDLSVYWYQQSLDQGLQFLIQYYNGEERAKGNILERFSAQQFPDLHSELNLSSLELGDSALYFCASSGGTGGNTIYFGEGSWLTVV.

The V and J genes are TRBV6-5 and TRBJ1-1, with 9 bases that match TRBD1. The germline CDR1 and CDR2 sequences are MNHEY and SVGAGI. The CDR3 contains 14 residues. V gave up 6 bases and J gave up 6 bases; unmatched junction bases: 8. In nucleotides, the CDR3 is TGTGCCAGCAGGCACCGGGACAGGGCGTCTGAAGCTTTCTTT. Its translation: CASRHRDRASEAFF.